The next 18 T cell receptor beta chains were all read from a single sample in a study of Graves' ophthalmopathy and Graves' hyperthyroidism. Amplification of the TCR beta CDR3 regions used RNA transcripts (as template). Second-round multiplex PCR came after a first-round RT-PCR that employed HTBI primers. TCRdb recomputed calls from the multiplex PCR reads with MiXCR, one row per CDR3 protein. The table includes over a million distinct CDR3 sequences, about 40% detected once. Sequenced material: peripheral blood or thyroid tissue (not recorded which). The receptor source for this set is an adult man with Graves' hyperthyroidism.

This clonotype was counted a few times. This chain uses TRBV12-3 or TRBV12-4 with TRBJ2-7; D is unclear. Trimming pared 3 bases from V and 6 bases from J, leaving 18 bases between. The CDR3 extends over 15 amino acids. In DNA, the CDR3 is TGTGCCAGCAGTTTGCAGTCCCGACCTACGGGCGAGCAGTACTTC. As protein: CASSLQSRPTGEQYF.

This clonotype was picked up a small number of times. This may be a read error: a much more frequent sequence differs by one nucleotide. V usage is TRBV10-3 and J usage is TRBJ1-1; possibly TRBD1 for D (6 bases). V was cut by 5 bases and J by 7 bases, with 11 bases left in between. The CDR3 is made up of 12 amino acids. Germline V gene sequence: CDR1 ENHRY, CDR2 SYGVKD. CDR3 DNA: TGTGCCATCAGTTATGCAGGGGTTGAAGCTTTCTTT. Protein sequence: CAISYAGVEAFF.

This clonotype has just one count. This may stem from a read error, because a much larger clone lies one nucleotide away. V usage is TRBV19 and J usage is TRBJ2-6; D is ambiguous. There are 16 residues in the CDR3. The germline V gene encodes CDR1 LNHDA and CDR2 SQIVND (reference sequence). The CDR3 sequence: CASSISGRSRANVLTF. Written as DNA, the CDR3 is TGTGCCAGTAGTATTTCCGGACGCTCTAGGGCCAACGTCCTGACTTTC. Together with reference TRBV19 and TRBJ2-6, the CDR3 gives the full variable domain: DGGITQSPKYLFRKEGQNVTLSCEQNLNHDAMYWYRQDPGQGLRLIYYSQIVNDFQKGDIAEGYSVSREKKESFPLTVTSAQKNPTAFYLCASSISGRSRANVLTFGAGSRLTVL.

V usage is TRBV7-8 and J usage is TRBJ2-7, with D unclear. V was cut by 3 bases and J by 2 bases, with 8 bases left in between. Germline V lookup: CDR1 SGHVS, CDR2 FQNEAQ. The CDR3 runs 13 residues. CDR3 bases: TGTGCCAGCAGCTTCTTGGTTACCTACGAGCAGTACTTC. Translated: CASSFLVTYEQYF. The variable domain in full, with the rest retrieved from reference TRBV7-8 and TRBJ2-7, is GAGVSQSPRYKVAKRGQDVALRCDPISGHVSLFWYQQALGQGPEFLTYFQNEAQLDKSGLPSDRFFAERPEGSVSTLKIQRTQQEDSAVYLCASSFLVTYEQYFGPGTRLTVT.

There are a few counts of this clonotype. J is TRBJ1-1 and V is TRBV4-1; D gene unclear. The V gene's germline CDR1 is MGHRA and CDR2 YSYEKL. Trimming shortened V by 1 base and J by 8 bases, and 17 bases separated the two germline ends. This CDR3 has 15 amino acids. The CDR3 DNA follows: TGCGCCAGCAGCCAAGCCCCCGAGAGGGCTGGGGAAGCTTTCTTT. Translation: CASSQAPERAGEAFF.

Comment on this clonotype: A read error is likely, as this CDR3 ends without the conserved phenylalanine or tryptophan. The rearrangement joins TRBV5-1 to TRBJ2-7, with TRBD2 identical over 7 bases. CDR1 and CDR2 (germline): SGHRS, YFSETQ. Trimming took 4 bases from V and 7 from J; bases not matched to a gene: 14. This CDR3 has 15 amino acids. CDR3 sequence: CASSIRLAGIGEQYL. For the CDR3, the DNA is TGCGCCAGCAGCATAAGACTAGCTGGAATTGGTGAGCAGTACCTC.

This clonotype has a count of ten or more. This chain links TRBV20-1 with TRBJ2-5; no clear D. The germline CDR1 and CDR2 sequences are DFQATT and SNEGSKA (reference sequence). V was cut by 2 bases and J by 4 bases, with 8 bases left in between. The CDR3 is 12 amino acids. The CDR3 DNA reads as TGCAGTGCTAGATCGGCCTTAGAGACCCAGTACTTC. This gives the protein CSARSALETQYF.

There are many counts of this clonotype. The chain recombines TRBV29-1 with TRBJ1-2, with D unresolved. CDR3 length: 12 amino acids. Germline V gene sequence: CDR1 SQVTM, CDR2 ANQGSEA. The V end lost 6 bases, the J end lost 0 bases, and 8 bases lay between the germline ends. The DNA of the CDR3 is TGCAGCGTCCCCAAATCTAACTATGGCTACACCTTC. Its protein product is CSVPKSNYGYTF.

This clonotype was found many times. This chain uses TRBV19 with TRBJ2-7; maybe TRBD2 (6 bases). Germline V lookup: CDR1 LNHDA, CDR2 SQIVND (reference sequence). Trimming left V 5 bases short and J 2 bases short, with 13 bases between. This CDR3 spans 14 amino acids. Here the CDR3 reads CASSVAGRAYEQYF. The CDR3 bases are TGTGCCAGTAGTGTCGCGGGACGGGCCTACGAGCAGTACTTC.

This clonotype occurred a few times. The chain links TRBV4-3 to TRBJ1-4; D is possibly TRBD1 (6 bases). Between the trimmed V and J ends, which lost 0 bases and 3 bases, there was a span of 11 bases. CDR3 length: 16 residues. CDR1 and CDR2 (germline): LGHNA, YSLEER. CDR3 bases: TGCGCCAGCAGCCAAGATCGGGGGGCACCTAATGAAAAACTGTTTTTT. As protein: CASSQDRGAPNEKLFF.

This clonotype was detected ten times or more. This rearrangement joins TRBV10-2 to TRBJ1-4, with D unresolved. CDR3 length: 15 residues. Germline CDR1 and CDR2: WSHSY and SAAADI. Trimming took 5 bases from V and 7 from J, leaving 17 bases between them. The CDR3 DNA reads as TGCGCCAGCAGTCGCAGAGGTTCGCAGAGTGAAAAACTGTTTTTT. Its protein is CASSRRGSQSEKLFF.

This clonotype was counted ten times or more. The chain links TRBV24-1 to TRBJ1-5; the D is unclear. Germline V gene data show CDR1 as KGHDR and CDR2 as SFDVKD. Deletions cut 4 bases from V and 9 bases from J, with 12 bases between. This CDR3 has 13 amino acids. The CDR3: CATSDPGGLPQHF. The CDR3 DNA follows: TGTGCCACCAGTGACCCGGGTGGGCTGCCCCAGCATTTT.

This clonotype was picked up many times. The V gene is TRBV6-1, the J gene TRBJ1-1, with 10 bases that match TRBD1. After removal of 1 base from V and 4 bases from J, the junction contained 9 bases not matched to a gene. The CDR3 sequence is 17 residues long. The V gene's germline CDR1 is MNHNS and CDR2 SASEGT. CDR3: CASSEGWDRGWGTEAFF. CDR3 in DNA: TGTGCCAGCAGTGAAGGTTGGGACAGGGGTTGGGGCACTGAAGCTTTCTTT.

The chain links TRBV5-1 to TRBJ1-1; D ambiguous. The CDR3 loop spans 14 amino acids. Per the germline V gene, CDR1 is SGHRS and CDR2 is YFSETQ. Trimming took 2 bases from V and 5 from J, leaving 13 bases between them. CDR3 sequence: CASSFDAERTEAFF. CDR3 nucleotides: TGCGCCAGCAGCTTTGACGCGGAAAGAACTGAAGCTTTCTTT.

In this sample, this clonotype turned up many times. The chain uses TRBV6-5 and TRBJ2-7; the D is unclear. CDR1 and CDR2 (germline): MNHEY, SVGAGI. This CDR3 is 13 amino acids long. Between the trimmed V and J ends, which lost 0 bases and 4 bases, there was a span of 7 bases. CDR3 loop: CASSYSGTYEQYF. For the CDR3, the DNA is TGTGCCAGCAGTTACTCGGGCACTTACGAGCAGTACTTC.

Many counts were recorded for this clonotype. The chain employs TRBV7-2 and TRBJ2-5; 7 bases map to TRBD2. V lost 2 bases, J lost 1 base, and 10 bases stayed unmatched. The CDR3 covers 17 residues. The germline V gene has CDR1 SGHTA and CDR2 FQGNSA. CDR3 bases: TGTGCCAGCAGCTTATACGGGAGGAGTGGCACCCAAGAGACCCAGTACTTC. Encoded protein: CASSLYGRSGTQETQYF. Complete variable domain (other parts from reference TRBV7-2 and TRBJ2-5): GAGVSQSPSNKVTEKGKDVELRCDPISGHTALYWYRQSLGQGLEFLIYFQGNSAPDKSGLPSDRFSAERTGGSVSTLTIQRTQQEDSAVYLCASSLYGRSGTQETQYFGPGTRLLVL.

Many counts were recorded for this clonotype. At one of its ends the junction is not consistent with the germline gene, which may arise from a read error. The rearrangement links TRBV10-2 to TRBJ1-2; no clear D. The V gene's germline CDR1 is WSHSY and CDR2 SAAADI. The CDR3 has 11 residues. This CDR3 is CASSAGDGYTF. As DNA, the CDR3 is TGTGCCAGCAGCGCCGGAGATGGCTACACCTTC.

Many counts were recorded for this clonotype. The genes are TRBV20-1 and TRBJ2-7; D may be TRBD1 (6 bases). The germline CDR1 and CDR2 sequences are DFQATT and SNEGSKA (reference sequence). V dropped 4 bases and J dropped 0 bases, with 19 bases sitting between them. The CDR3 is made up of 16 amino acids. The CDR3 here is CSANPTGMRRSYEQYF. As DNA, the CDR3 is TGCAGTGCTAATCCAACAGGGATGCGGCGCTCCTACGAGCAGTACTTC.